This T cell receptor beta chain was found in a study of T cells after yellow fever vaccination. Trimming at V came to 5 bases and at J to 4 bases, leaving 26 bases not matched to a gene. The length of the CDR3 is 21 residues. CDR1 is SGHTA, CDR2 FQGNSA, per germline. TCR cDNA was made by 5'RACE template switching, adding a universal primer site and UMIs. A single record per CDR3 protein comes from TCRdb applying MiXCR to the 5' RACE reads. The table records about 340,000 distinct CDR3 sequences, roughly an eighth of them present only once. Concerning this clonotype: Its target is not known.

Points from the study as a whole: A weaker but faster secondary response was observed, peaking on day 5 versus 15. It was a small share of clonotypes that appeared in both CD4 and CD8 compartments. Repertoires sorted by FACS could include abundant clonotypes that are contaminants from the bulk population.

The source was CD4+ T cells sorted from PBMCs, collected 15 days after the yellow fever booster vaccination. This chain uses TRBV7-2 with TRBJ2-3; 8 bases line up with TRBD2. This receptor was taken from a man aged 18 to 29 who received the YFV17D yellow fever vaccine. The CDR3 spells CASSRPAVAGPTSGAPDTQYF. CDR3 nucleotide sequence: TGTGCCAGCAGCCGCCCGGCCGTAGCGGGACCCACCTCAGGTGCTCCAGATACGCAGTATTTT.